This T cell receptor beta chain was profiled in a study of T cells after yellow fever vaccination. Findings of the study overall: Bulk-population clonotypes that are abundant could appear as contaminants in FACS-sorted repertoires. It was a small share of clonotypes that appeared in both CD4 and CD8 compartments. Most primary-vaccination clones reappeared after the booster (approximately 95% CD4, more than 70% CD8).

The germline CDR1 and CDR2 sequences are SGHRS and YFSETQ. V was shortened by 2 bases and J by 4 bases, with 13 bases between the two germline ends. CDR3 size: 14 residues. By 5'RACE template switching, TCR cDNA was produced, with a universal primer site and UMIs added in the process. A single record per CDR3 protein comes from TCRdb applying MiXCR to the 5' RACE reads. This repertoire shows some 96,000 distinct CDR3 sequences, almost 9% found once; its top ten account for approximately 15%. The chain employs TRBV5-1 and TRBJ2-7, with a weak D call TRBD1 (6 bases). The material sequenced was CD8+ T cells not binding an NS4B(214-222) dextramer, sorted from PBMCs, taken roughly 15 days after the first yellow fever vaccination. This sequence originates from a young man who received the YFV17D yellow fever vaccine. The CDR3 is CASSFFGTLYEQYF. The CDR3 DNA reads TGCGCCAGCAGCTTTTTTGGGACACTGTACGAGCAGTACTTC.